Only a few counts were recorded for the clone carrying this TCR beta chain. V was clipped by 0 bases and J by 3 bases, with 11 bases between them. Looked up from germline, CDR1 is SGHNT and CDR2 is YENEEA. The length of the CDR3 is 16 residues. This entry belongs to a study of early T cells in non-severe SARS-CoV-2 infection. TCRdb reanalysed the 5' RACE reads using MiXCR and keeps one entry per CDR3 protein. The sample includes fewer than 85,000 distinct CDR3 sequences, about 10% of them seen just once. Sequencing used whole blood, obtained at baseline. V gene TRBV11-3 combines with J gene TRBJ2-2; D uncertain. The TCR originated in an adult who was a healthcare worker with PCR-confirmed SARS-CoV-2 infection or an uninfected control (not recorded which). The CDR3 loop is CASSLEGSGHTGELFF. The CDR3 DNA is TGTGCCAGCAGCTTAGAGGGATCAGGACACACCGGGGAGCTGTTTTTT.